These T cell receptor beta chains were read from a single sample in a study of blood T cell repertoires in COVID-19. Data came from immunoSEQ multiplex PCR; TCRdb stores just in-frame clones and leaves some out. The data hold around 180,000 clones, with about 80% observed a single time. The sequenced sample was peripheral blood. These receptors were taken from a human donor in a cohort sampled during active COVID-19. CDR3s include the opening cysteine and the closing phenylalanine or tryptophan. Fields, in order: D gene, J gene, V gene, clone size, CDR3 DNA, CDR3 protein. The D gene is left open where the match is weak. Size tells how often a clone was seen (once, few, many) or the class of an expanded clone, and some rows leave it out.

D: NA; J: TRBJ1-5; V: TRBV27; size: NA; DNA: TGTGCCAGCAGTTTATCGGGCAGCCATCAGCCCCAGCATTTT; CDR3: CASSLSGSHQPQHF
D: TRBD1; J: TRBJ2-2; V: TRBV5-8; size: once; DNA: TGTGCCAGCAGCACCCCGACAGGGATGGGGACCGGGGAGCTGTTTTTT; CDR3: CASSTPTGMGTGELFF
D: TRBD2; J: TRBJ2-5; V: TRBV28; size: once; DNA: TGTGCCAGCAGTCTAAAGGGAGGCGGGAGGGCCGTAGGGGAGACCCAGTACTTC; CDR3: CASSLKGGGRAVGETQYF
D: NA; J: TRBJ1-1; V: TRBV10-3; size: NA; DNA: TGTGCCATCACCCGGGAGGGAGACACTGAAGCTTTCTTT; CDR3: CAITREGDTEAFF
D: NA; J: TRBJ2-7; V: TRBV6-5; size: NA; DNA: TGTGCCAGCAGTCAGGCTACAGGACCCTACGAGCAGTACTTC; CDR3: CASSQATGPYEQYF
D: TRBD1; J: TRBJ2-7; V: TRBV23-1; size: NA; DNA: TGCGCCAGCAGTCAACGGGACAGGGGGAATACCTACGAGCAGTACTTC; CDR3: CASSQRDRGNTYEQYF
D: NA; J: TRBJ2-3; V: TRBV6-2/TRBV6-3; size: NA; DNA: TGTGCCAGCAGTTCCACAGGGAGCACAGATACGCAGTATTTT; CDR3: CASSSTGSTDTQYF
D: NA; J: TRBJ1-3; V: TRBV15; size: NA; DNA: TGTGCCACCAGCAGAGACCCCGGAGGGGCTGGAAACACCATATATTTT; CDR3: CATSRDPGGAGNTIYF
D: NA; J: TRBJ1-2; V: TRBV28; size: NA; DNA: TGTGCCAGCAGTTTAGAGGGATACTATGGCTACACCTTC; CDR3: CASSLEGYYGYTF
D: TRBD1; J: TRBJ2-7; V: TRBV6-5; size: NA; DNA: TGTGCCAGCAGTTACGAGGACAGGGGGTTCAGCGAGCAGTACTTC; CDR3: CASSYEDRGFSEQYF